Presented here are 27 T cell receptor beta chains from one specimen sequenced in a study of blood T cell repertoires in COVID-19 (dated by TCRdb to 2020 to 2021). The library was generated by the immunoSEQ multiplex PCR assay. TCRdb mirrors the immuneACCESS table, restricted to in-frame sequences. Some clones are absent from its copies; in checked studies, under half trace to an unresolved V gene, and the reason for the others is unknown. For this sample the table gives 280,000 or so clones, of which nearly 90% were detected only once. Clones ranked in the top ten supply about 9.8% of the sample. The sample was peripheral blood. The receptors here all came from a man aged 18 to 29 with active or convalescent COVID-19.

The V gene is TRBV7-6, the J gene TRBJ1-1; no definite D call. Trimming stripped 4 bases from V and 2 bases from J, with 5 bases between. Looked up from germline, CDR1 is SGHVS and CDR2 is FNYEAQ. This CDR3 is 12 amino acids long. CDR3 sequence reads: CASSSSNTEAFF. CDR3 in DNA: TGTGCCAGCAGCTCGAGCAACACTGAAGCTTTCTTT.

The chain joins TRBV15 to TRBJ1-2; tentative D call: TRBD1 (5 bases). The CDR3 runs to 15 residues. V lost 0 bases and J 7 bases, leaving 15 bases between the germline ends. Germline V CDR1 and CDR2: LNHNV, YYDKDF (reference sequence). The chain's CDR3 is CATSRDAGGFPGYTF. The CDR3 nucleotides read TGTGCCACCAGCAGAGACGCGGGGGGATTTCCTGGCTACACCTTC. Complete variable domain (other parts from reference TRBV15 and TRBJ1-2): DAMVIQNPRYQVTQFGKPVTLSCSQTLNHNVMYWYQQKSSQAPKLLFHYYDKDFNNEADTPDNFQSRRPNTSFCFLDIRSPGLGDTAMYLCATSRDAGGFPGYTFGSGTRLTVV.

The CDR3 here is CASSQDVGASTDTQYF. CDR3 sequence (DNA): TGTGCCAGCAGCCAAGATGTTGGGGCTAGCACAGATACGCAGTATTTT. V gene TRBV4-2 combines with J gene TRBJ2-3; tentative D call: TRBD1 (5 bases). There are 16 residues in the CDR3. Germline CDR1 is LGHNA and CDR2 is YNFKEQ. V gave up 0 bases and J gave up 0 bases, with 10 bases separating them.

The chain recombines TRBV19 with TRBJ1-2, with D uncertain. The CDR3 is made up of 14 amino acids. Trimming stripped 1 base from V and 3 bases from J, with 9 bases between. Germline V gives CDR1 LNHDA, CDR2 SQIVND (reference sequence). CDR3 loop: CASSIGTVYYGYTF. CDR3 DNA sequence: TGTGCCAGTAGTATAGGAACAGTATACTATGGCTACACCTTC.

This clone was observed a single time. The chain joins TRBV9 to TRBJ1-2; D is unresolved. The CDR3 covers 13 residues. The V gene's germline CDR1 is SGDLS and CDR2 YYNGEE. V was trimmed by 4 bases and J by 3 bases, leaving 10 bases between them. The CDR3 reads CASSPQVDYGYTF. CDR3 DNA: TGTGCCAGCAGCCCCCAGGTAGACTATGGCTACACCTTC.

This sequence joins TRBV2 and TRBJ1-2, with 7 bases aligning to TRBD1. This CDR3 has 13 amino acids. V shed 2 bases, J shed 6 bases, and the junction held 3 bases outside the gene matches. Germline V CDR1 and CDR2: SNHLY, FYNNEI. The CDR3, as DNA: TGTGCCAGCAGTGAAACGACAGGGCATGGCTACACCTTC. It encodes CASSETTGHGYTF.

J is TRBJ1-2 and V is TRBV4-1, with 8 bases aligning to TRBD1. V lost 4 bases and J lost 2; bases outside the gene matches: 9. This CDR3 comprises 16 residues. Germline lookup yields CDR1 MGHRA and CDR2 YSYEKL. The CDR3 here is CASSLYSDRDNYGYTF. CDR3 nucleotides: TGCGCCAGCAGCCTCTACTCGGACAGGGACAACTATGGCTACACCTTC.

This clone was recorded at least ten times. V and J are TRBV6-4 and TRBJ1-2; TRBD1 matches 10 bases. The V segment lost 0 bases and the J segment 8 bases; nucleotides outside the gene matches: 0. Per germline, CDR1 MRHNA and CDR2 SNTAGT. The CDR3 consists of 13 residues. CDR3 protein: CASSDSTGGGYTF. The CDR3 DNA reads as TGTGCCAGCAGTGACTCGACAGGGGGCGGCTACACCTTC.

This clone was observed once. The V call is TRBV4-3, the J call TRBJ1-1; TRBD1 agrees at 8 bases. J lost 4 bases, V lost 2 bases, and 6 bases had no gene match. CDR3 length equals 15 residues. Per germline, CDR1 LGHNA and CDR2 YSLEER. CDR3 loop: CASSQYDRGPTEAFF. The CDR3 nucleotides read TGCGCCAGCAGCCAATACGACAGGGGTCCCACTGAAGCTTTCTTT.

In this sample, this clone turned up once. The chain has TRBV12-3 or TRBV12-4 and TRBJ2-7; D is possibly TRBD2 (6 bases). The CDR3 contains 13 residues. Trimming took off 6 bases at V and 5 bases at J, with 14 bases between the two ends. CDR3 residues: CASSGTPDHEQYF. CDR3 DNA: TGTGCCAGCAGCGGGACTCCCGATCACGAGCAGTACTTC.

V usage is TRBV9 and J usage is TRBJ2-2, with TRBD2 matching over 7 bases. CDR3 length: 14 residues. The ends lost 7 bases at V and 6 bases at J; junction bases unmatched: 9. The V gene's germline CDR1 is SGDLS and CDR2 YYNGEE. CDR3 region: CASGGGGLAGELFF. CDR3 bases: TGTGCCAGCGGCGGGGGAGGGTTGGCCGGGGAGCTGTTTTTT.

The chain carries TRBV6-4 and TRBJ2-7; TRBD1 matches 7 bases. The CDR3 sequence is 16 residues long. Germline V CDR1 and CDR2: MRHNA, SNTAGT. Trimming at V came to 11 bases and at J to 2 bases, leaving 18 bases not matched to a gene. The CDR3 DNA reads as TGTGCCCAGCAGAGAAGAAGGCGGACAGGCACCTACGAGCAGTACTTC. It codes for CAQQRRRRTGTYEQYF.

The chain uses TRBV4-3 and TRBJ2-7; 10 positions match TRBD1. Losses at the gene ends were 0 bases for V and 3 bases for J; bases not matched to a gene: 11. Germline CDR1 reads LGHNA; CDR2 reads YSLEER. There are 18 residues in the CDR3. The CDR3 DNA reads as TGCGCCAGCAGCCAAGAACGCCGGGCGGGACAGGGGATCTACGAGCAGTACTTC. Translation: CASSQERRAGQGIYEQYF.

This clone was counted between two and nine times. The CDR3, as DNA: TGTGCCAGCAGCCAGACAGGGGTCTATGGCTACACCTTC. Residues: CASSQTGVYGYTF. The chain employs TRBV7-2 and TRBJ1-2, with 8 bases identical to TRBD1. This CDR3 region has 13 residues. Germline V gene sequence: CDR1 SGHTA, CDR2 FQGNSA. V shed 5 bases and J 4 bases; nucleotides not matched to a gene: 3.

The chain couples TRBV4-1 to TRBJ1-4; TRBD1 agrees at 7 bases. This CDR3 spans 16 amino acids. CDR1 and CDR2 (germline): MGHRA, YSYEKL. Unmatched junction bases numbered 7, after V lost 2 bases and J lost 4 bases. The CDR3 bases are TGCGCCAGCAGCCAATCAGGGGGGTATCTTAATGAAAAACTGTTTTTT. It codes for CASSQSGGYLNEKLFF.

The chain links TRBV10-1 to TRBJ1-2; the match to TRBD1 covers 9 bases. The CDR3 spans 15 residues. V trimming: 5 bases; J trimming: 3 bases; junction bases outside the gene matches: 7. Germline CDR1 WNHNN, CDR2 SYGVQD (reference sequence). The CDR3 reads CASSRTGVVDYGYTF. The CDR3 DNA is TGCGCCAGCAGTCGGACAGGGGTTGTGGACTATGGCTACACCTTC.

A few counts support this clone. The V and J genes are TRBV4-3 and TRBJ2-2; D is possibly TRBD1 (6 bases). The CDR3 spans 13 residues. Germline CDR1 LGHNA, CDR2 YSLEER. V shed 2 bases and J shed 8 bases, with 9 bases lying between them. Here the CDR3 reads CASSQTGTGELFF. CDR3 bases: TGCGCCAGCAGCCAAACCGGGACAGGGGAGCTGTTTTTT.

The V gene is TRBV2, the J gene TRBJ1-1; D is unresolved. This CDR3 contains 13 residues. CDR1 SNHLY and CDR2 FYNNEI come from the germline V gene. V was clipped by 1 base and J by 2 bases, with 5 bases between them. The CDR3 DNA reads TGTGCCAGCAGTGAAGGTAGAAACACTGAAGCTTTCTTT. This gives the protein CASSEGRNTEAFF.

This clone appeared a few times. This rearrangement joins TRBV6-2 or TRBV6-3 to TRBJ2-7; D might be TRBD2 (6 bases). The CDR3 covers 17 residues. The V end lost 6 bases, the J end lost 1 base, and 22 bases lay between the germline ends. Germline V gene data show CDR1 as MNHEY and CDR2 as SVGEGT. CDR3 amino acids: CASSSRPTGGNSYEQYF. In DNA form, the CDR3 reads TGTGCCAGCAGCTCCCGTCCAACTGGGGGGAATTCCTACGAGCAGTACTTC.

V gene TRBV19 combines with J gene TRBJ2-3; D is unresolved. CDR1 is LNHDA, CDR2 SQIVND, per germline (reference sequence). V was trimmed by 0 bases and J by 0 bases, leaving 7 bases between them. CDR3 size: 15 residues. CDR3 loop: CASSIETSSTDTQYF. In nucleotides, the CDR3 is TGTGCCAGTAGTATAGAGACATCTAGCACAGATACGCAGTATTTT.

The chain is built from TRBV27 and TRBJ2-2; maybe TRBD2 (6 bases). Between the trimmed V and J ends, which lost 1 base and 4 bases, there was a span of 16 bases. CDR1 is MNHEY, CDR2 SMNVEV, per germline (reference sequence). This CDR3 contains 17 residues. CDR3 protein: CASSLFGIRRGTGELFF. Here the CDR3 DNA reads TGTGCCAGCAGTTTATTTGGCATCAGGAGGGGCACCGGGGAGCTGTTTTTT.

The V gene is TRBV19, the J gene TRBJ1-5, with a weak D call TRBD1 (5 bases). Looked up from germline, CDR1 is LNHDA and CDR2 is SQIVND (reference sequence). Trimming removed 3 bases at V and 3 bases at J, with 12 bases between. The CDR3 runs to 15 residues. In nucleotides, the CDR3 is TGTGCCAGTAGTATTGTCCAGGGCTCCAATCAGCCCCAGCATTTT. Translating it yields CASSIVQGSNQPQHF.

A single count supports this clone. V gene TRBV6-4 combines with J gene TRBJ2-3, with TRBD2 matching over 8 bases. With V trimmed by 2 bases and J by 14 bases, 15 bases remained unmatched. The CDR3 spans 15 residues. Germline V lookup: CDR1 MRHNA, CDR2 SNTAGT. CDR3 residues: CASSDTTSGSSHRYF. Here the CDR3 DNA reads TGTGCCAGCAGTGACACCACTAGCGGATCTTCACATAGGTATTTT.

CDR3 nucleotide sequence: TGTGCCAGCAGCCAAATGGGACAGGGCAAATACGAGCAGTACTTC. As protein: CASSQMGQGKYEQYF. V gene TRBV3-1 (or the pseudogene TRBV3-2) combines with J gene TRBJ2-7; TRBD1 matches at 9 bases. Germline trimming cut 2 bases from V and 4 bases from J; bases unmatched to any gene: 6. This CDR3 spans 15 amino acids. Germline CDR1 and CDR2: LGHDT and YNNKEL (reference sequence).

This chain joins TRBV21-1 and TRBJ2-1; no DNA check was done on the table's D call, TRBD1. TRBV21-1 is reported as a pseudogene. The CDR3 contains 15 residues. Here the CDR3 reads CASSQEGILQNEQFF. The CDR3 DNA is TGTGCCAGCAGCCAAGAGGGGATTTTACAGAATGAGCAGTTCTTC.

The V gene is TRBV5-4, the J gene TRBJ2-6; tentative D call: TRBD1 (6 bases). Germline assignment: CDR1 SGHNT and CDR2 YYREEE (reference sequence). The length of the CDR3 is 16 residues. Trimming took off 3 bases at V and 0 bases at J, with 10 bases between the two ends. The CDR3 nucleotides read TGTGCCAGCAGCTCAGGGGTTTCCTCTGGGGCCAACGTCCTGACTTTC. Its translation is CASSSGVSSGANVLTF.

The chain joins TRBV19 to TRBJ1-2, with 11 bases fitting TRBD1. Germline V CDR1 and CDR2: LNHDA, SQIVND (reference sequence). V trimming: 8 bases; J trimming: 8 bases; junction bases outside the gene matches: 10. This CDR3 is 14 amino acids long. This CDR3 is CASAPDRGLLGYTF. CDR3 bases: TGTGCCAGTGCCCCGGACAGGGGGCTTTTAGGCTACACCTTC.